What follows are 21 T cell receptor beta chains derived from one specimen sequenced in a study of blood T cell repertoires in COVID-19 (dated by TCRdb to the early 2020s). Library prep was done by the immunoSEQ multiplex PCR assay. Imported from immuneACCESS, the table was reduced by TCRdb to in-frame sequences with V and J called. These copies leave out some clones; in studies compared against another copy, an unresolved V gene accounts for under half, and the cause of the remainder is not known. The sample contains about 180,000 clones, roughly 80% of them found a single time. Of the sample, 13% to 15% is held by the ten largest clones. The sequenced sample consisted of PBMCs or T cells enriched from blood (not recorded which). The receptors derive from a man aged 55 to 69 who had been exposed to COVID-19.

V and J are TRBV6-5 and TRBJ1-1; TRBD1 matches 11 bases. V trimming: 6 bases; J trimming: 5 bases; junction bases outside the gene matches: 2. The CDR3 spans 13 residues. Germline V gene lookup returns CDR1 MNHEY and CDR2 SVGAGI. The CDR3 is CASSGQGATEAFF. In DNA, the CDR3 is TGTGCCAGCAGCGGACAGGGGGCGACTGAAGCTTTCTTT.

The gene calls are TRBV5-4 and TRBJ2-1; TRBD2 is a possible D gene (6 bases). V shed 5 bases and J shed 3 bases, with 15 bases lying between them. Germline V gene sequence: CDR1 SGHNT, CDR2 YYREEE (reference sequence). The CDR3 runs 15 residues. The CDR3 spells CASRTGLDLYNEQFF. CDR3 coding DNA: TGTGCCAGCAGAACGGGACTGGACCTCTACAATGAGCAGTTCTTC. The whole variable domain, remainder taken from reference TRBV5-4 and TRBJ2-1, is ETGVTQSPTHLIKTRGQQVTLRCSSQSGHNTVSWYQQALGQGPQFIFQYYREEENGRGNFPPRFSGLQFPNYSSELNVNALELDDSALYLCASRTGLDLYNEQFFGPGTRLTVL.

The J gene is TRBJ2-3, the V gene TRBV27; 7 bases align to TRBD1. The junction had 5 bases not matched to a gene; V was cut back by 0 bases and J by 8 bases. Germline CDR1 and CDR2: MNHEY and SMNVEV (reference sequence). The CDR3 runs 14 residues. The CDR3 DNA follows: TGTGCCAGCAGTTTATCAGGGGGCGCAGGTACGCAGTATTTT. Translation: CASSLSGGAGTQYF.

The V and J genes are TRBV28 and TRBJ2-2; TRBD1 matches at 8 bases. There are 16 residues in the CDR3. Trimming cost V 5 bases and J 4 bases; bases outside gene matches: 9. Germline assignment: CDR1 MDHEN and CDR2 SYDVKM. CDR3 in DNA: TGTGCCAGCAGTCCGAGGGACAGGATGGGCACCGGGGAGCTGTTTTTT. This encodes CASSPRDRMGTGELFF.

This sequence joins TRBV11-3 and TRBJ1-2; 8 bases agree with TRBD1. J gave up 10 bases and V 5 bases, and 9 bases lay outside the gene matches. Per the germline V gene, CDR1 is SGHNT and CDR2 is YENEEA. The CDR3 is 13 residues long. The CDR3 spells CASSIQGGGDYTF. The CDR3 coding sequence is TGTGCCAGCAGCATACAGGGGGGAGGTGACTACACCTTC.

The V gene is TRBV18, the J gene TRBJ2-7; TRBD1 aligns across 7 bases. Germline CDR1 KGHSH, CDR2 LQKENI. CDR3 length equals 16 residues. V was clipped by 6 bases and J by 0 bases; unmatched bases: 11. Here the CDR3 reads CASSFSGGPSSYEQYF. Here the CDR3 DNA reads TGTGCCAGCTCGTTTTCAGGGGGTCCAAGCTCCTACGAGCAGTACTTC.

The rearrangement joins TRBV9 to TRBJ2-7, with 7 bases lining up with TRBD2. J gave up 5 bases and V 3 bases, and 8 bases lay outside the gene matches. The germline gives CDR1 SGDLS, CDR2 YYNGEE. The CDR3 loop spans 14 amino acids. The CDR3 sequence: CASSGGGRSHEQYF. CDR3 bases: TGTGCCAGCAGCGGAGGCGGGAGATCCCACGAGCAGTACTTC. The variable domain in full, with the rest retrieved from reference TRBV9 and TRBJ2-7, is DSGVTQTPKHLITATGQRVTLRCSPRSGDLSVYWYQQSLDQGLQFLIQYYNGEERAKGNILERFSAQQFPDLHSELNLSSLELGDSALYFCASSGGGRSHEQYFGPGTRLTVT.

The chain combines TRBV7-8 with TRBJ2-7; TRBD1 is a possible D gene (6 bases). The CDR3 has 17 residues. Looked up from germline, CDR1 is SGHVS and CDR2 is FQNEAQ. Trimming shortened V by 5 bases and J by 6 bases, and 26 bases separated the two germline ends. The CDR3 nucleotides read TGTGCCAGCAGCATGAAGGACAGAACCCCTTCAAGGGTCGAGCAGTACTTC. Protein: CASSMKDRTPSRVEQYF.

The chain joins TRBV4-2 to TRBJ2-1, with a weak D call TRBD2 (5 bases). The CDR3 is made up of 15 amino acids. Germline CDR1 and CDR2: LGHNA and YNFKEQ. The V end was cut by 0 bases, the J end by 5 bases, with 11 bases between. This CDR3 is CASSQDGRSDNEQFF. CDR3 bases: TGTGCCAGCAGCCAAGATGGTCGTAGCGACAATGAGCAGTTCTTC.

For the CDR3, the DNA is TGTGCCAGCAGCCCTCGGGGTGGGACGGGACAGCAGCTGGGCGAGCAGTACTTC. Translated, it gives CASSPRGGTGQQLGEQYF. The chain links TRBV7-7 to TRBJ2-7; 7 bases agree with TRBD1. This CDR3 is built from 18 residues. In germline, CDR1 is SSHAT, CDR2 FNYEAQ (reference sequence). With V trimmed by 5 bases and J by 6 bases, 22 bases remained unmatched.

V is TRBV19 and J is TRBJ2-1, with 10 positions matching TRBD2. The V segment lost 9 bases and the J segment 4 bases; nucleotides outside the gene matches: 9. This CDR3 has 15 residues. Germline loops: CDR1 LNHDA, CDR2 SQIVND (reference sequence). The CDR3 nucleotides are TGTGCCAGCAAAAGCGGGAGGGCCCGGTACAATGAGCAGTTCTTC. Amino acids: CASKSGRARYNEQFF.

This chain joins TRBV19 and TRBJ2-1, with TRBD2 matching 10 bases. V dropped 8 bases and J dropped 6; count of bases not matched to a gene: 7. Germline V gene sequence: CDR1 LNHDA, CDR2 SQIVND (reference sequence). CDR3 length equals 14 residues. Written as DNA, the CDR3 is TGTGCCAGTCTAGCGGGAGTAGCGTCCAATGAGCAGTTCTTC. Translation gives CASLAGVASNEQFF.

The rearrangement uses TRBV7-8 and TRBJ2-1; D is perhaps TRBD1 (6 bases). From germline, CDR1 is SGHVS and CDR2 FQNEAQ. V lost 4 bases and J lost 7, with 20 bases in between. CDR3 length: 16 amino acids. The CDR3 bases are TGTGCCAGCAGCTGGGGACATTCCCCAGGGCCGAATGAGCAGTTCTTC. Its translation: CASSWGHSPGPNEQFF.

The CDR3 reads CAVGQYSYNEQFF. Here the CDR3 DNA reads TGTGCCGTCGGACAGTACTCCTACAATGAGCAGTTCTTC. The chain is built from TRBV6-1 and TRBJ2-1; the D gene is possibly TRBD1 (6 bases). The CDR3 loop spans 13 amino acids. V was pared by 11 bases and J by 0 bases, with 11 bases between. Looked up from germline, CDR1 is MNHNS and CDR2 is SASEGT.

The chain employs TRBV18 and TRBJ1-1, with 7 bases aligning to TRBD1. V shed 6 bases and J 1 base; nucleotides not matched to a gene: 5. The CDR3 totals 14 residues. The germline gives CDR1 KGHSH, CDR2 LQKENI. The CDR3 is CASSNDRANTEAFF. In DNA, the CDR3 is TGTGCCAGCTCCAACGACAGGGCGAACACTGAAGCTTTCTTT.

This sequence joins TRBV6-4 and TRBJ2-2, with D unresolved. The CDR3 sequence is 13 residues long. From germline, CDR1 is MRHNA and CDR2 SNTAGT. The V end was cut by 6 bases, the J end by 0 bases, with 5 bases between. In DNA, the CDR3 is TGTGCCAGCAGCCTCGCGAACACCGGGGAGCTGTTTTTT. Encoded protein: CASSLANTGELFF.

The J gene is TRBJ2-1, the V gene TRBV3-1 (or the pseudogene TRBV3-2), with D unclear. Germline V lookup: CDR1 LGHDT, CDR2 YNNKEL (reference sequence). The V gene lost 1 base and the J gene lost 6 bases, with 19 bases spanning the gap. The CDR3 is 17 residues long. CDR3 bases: TGTGCCAGCAGCCAAGTTTCCGATTGGTTAGCCCCCAATGAGCAGTTCTTC. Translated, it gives CASSQVSDWLAPNEQFF.

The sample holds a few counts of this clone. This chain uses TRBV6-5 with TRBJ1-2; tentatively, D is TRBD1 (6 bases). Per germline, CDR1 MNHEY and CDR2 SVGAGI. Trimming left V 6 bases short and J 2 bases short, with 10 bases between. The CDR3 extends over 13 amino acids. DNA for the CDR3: TGTGCCAGCAGCATCGACAGGAACTATGGCTACACCTTC. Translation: CASSIDRNYGYTF.

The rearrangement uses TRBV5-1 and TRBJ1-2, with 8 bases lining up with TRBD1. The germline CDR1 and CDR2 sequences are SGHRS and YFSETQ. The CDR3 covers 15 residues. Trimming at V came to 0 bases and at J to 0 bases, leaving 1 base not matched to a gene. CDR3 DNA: TGCGCCAGCAGCTTGGAACAGGGGGCTAACTATGGCTACACCTTC. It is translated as CASSLEQGANYGYTF. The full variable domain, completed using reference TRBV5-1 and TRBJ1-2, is KAGVTQTPRYLIKTRGQQVTLSCSPISGHRSVSWYQQTPGQGLQFLFEYFSETQRNKGNFPGRFSGRQFSNSRSEMNVSTLELGDSALYLCASSLEQGANYGYTFGSGTRLTVV.

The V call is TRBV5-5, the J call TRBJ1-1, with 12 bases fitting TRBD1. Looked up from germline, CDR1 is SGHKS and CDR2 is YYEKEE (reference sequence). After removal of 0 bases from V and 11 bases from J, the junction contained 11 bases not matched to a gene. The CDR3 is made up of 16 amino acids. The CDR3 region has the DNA TGTGCCAGCAGCTTGGGGGACAGGGGGCGGCCCTCGAGGGCTTTCTTT. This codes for CASSLGDRGRPSRAFF.

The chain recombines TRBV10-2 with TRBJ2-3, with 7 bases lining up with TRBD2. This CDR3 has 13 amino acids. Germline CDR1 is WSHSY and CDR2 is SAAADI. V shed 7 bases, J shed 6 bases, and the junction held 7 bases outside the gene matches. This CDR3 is CASMVAGADTQYF. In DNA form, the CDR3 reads TGCGCCAGCATGGTCGCGGGAGCCGATACGCAGTATTTT.